Sequencing of this T cell receptor (beta chain) was carried out in a study of shared clonotypes between healthy human individuals. The authors loaded 150 to 250 ng DNA, roughly 27,000 T cell genomes, into sorted-subset replicate PCRs. Measured with immunoSEQ multiplex PCR; TCRdb has only the in-frame clones, and not every one. This table holds approximately 2.5 million clones, under 95% found once. As concerns this clone: Its antigen is not known.

This CDR3 is 14 amino acids long. CDR1 SGHKS and CDR2 YYEKEE come from the germline V gene (reference sequence). Trimming took 5 bases from V and 5 from J; bases not matched to a gene: 2. Study-wide results and limits: Some clonotypes were shared by all four sorted-subset donors, while others were not shared. The non-shared ones had lower generation probabilities than the shared ones.

The chain couples TRBV5-5 to TRBJ2-1; TRBD2 aligns across 12 bases. The source material was naive CD4+ T cells from PBMCs. The subset was: CD45RA+ positively selected. The sequence was collected from a man between 18 and 35 years old in good health. Some clones in this sample may be carry-over from other donors' samples. The CDR3 spells CASRLAGGHNEQFF. The CDR3 DNA is TGTGCCAGCAGACTAGCGGGAGGCCACAATGAGCAGTTCTTC.